These T cell receptor beta chains were read from a single sample in a study of cytomegalovirus exposure and HLA in healthy donors. TCRdb keeps only in-frame clones here, not all; method: immunoSEQ multiplex PCR. The table records roughly 130,000 clones, 65% to 85% of them present only once. The sequencing sample was made of PBMCs. These receptors all stem from a boy aged 5-17 years in good health and CMV-seronegative. Both conserved end residues are part of each CDR3. D genes are given only for firm matches. Only some rows state a clone size, as once, few, many or a class for expanded clones.

v_gene: TRBV7-9; j_gene: TRBJ1-2; abundance: NA; d_gene: NA; CDR3nt: TGTGCCAGCAGCTCTTTAACCTCCCCGGTTGGGAGCTATGGCTACACCTTC; CDR3aa: CASSSLTSPVGSYGYTF
v_gene: TRBV5-1; j_gene: TRBJ1-3; abundance: NA; d_gene: NA; CDR3nt: TGCGCCAGCAGCCGTGACACCTCTGGAAACACCATATATTTT; CDR3aa: CASSRDTSGNTIYF
v_gene: TRBV6-5; j_gene: TRBJ2-2; abundance: NA; d_gene: NA; CDR3nt: TGTGCCAGCAGCCTAGGCCTTAGTCCCGGGGAGCTGTTTTTT; CDR3aa: CASSLGLSPGELFF
v_gene: TRBV4-3; j_gene: TRBJ2-1; abundance: NA; d_gene: TRBD2; CDR3nt: TGCGCCAGCAGCTTAGCGGGGGCCTACAATGAGCAGTTCTTC; CDR3aa: CASSLAGAYNEQFF
v_gene: TRBV6-5; j_gene: TRBJ2-1; abundance: few; d_gene: TRBD2; CDR3nt: TGTGCCAGCAGCTTAGCGGGAGTCGGGCATGAGCAGTTCTTC; CDR3aa: CASSLAGVGHEQFF
v_gene: TRBV27; j_gene: TRBJ1-5; abundance: NA; d_gene: NA; CDR3nt: TGTGCCAGCCGGGTACAGGGATTGGGTCAGCCCCAGCATTTT; CDR3aa: CASRVQGLGQPQHF
v_gene: TRBV7-6; j_gene: TRBJ2-7; abundance: NA; d_gene: NA; CDR3nt: TGTGCCAGCAGCTTAATAGCGAATGGCGACGAGCAGTACTTC; CDR3aa: CASSLIANGDEQYF
v_gene: TRBV5-1; j_gene: TRBJ2-7; abundance: few; d_gene: TRBD2; CDR3nt: TGCGCCAGCAGCTTTTATAACGGACTAGATGATTACGAGCAGTACTTC; CDR3aa: CASSFYNGLDDYEQYF
v_gene: TRBV30; j_gene: TRBJ2-2; abundance: NA; d_gene: NA; CDR3nt: TGTGCCTGGGTGCCGAGGGCCCGAGAGGAGCTGTTTTTT; CDR3aa: CAWVPRAREELFF
v_gene: TRBV10-3; j_gene: TRBJ1-3; abundance: NA; d_gene: NA; CDR3nt: TGTGCCATCAGTGAGTCTGGCAGAAGAAACACCATATATTTT; CDR3aa: CAISESGRRNTIYF
v_gene: TRBV5-4; j_gene: TRBJ2-5; abundance: NA; d_gene: NA; CDR3nt: TGTGCCAGCAGCTTGGTCCTGGGACTTACCGAAGAGACCCAGTACTTC; CDR3aa: CASSLVLGLTEETQYF
v_gene: TRBV18; j_gene: TRBJ1-5; abundance: once; d_gene: TRBD1; CDR3nt: TGTGCCAGCTCACCGGACAGGGGGCTTAATCAGCCCCAGCATTTT; CDR3aa: CASSPDRGLNQPQHF
v_gene: TRBV4-2; j_gene: TRBJ1-1; abundance: few; d_gene: TRBD1; CDR3nt: TGTGCCAGCAGCCGGACAGGGGAGTACACTGAAGCTTTCTTT; CDR3aa: CASSRTGEYTEAFF
v_gene: TRBV19; j_gene: TRBJ2-7; abundance: NA; d_gene: NA; CDR3nt: TGTGCCAGTAGTCACGGACAGATCTACGAGCAGTACTTC; CDR3aa: CASSHGQIYEQYF
v_gene: TRBV4-3; j_gene: TRBJ1-1; abundance: NA; d_gene: NA; CDR3nt: TGCGCCAGCAGCCTGGACACTGGGCTGGGAACTGAAGCTTTCTTT; CDR3aa: CASSLDTGLGTEAFF
v_gene: TRBV4-1; j_gene: TRBJ2-1; abundance: NA; d_gene: NA; CDR3nt: TGCGCCAGCAGCCAAGCCCAACTAGATCGCAATGAGCAGTTCTTC; CDR3aa: CASSQAQLDRNEQFF
v_gene: TRBV5-1; j_gene: TRBJ2-1; abundance: NA; d_gene: NA; CDR3nt: TGCGCCAGCAGTTTGGTCCTTGCGGTTGATTACAATGAGCAGTTCTTC; CDR3aa: CASSLVLAVDYNEQFF
v_gene: TRBV27; j_gene: TRBJ1-2; abundance: NA; d_gene: NA; CDR3nt: TGTGCCAGCAGTTTACGTGGCGAGGTCTATGGCTACACCTTC; CDR3aa: CASSLRGEVYGYTF
v_gene: TRBV5-6; j_gene: TRBJ2-1; abundance: NA; d_gene: TRBD2; CDR3nt: TGTGCCAGCTCCTGGGGCGGGGGGGACAATGAGCAGTTCTTC; CDR3aa: CASSWGGGDNEQFF
v_gene: TRBV7-3; j_gene: TRBJ2-7; abundance: NA; d_gene: NA; CDR3nt: TGTGCCAGCAGCTCCCAAGCAGGGGACGAGCAGTACTTC; CDR3aa: CASSSQAGDEQYF
v_gene: TRBV7-3; j_gene: TRBJ2-2; abundance: NA; d_gene: NA; CDR3nt: TGTGCCAGCAGCTTAGCGCCCGGCACCGGGGAGCTGTTTTTT; CDR3aa: CASSLAPGTGELFF
v_gene: TRBV25-1; j_gene: TRBJ2-1; abundance: few; d_gene: NA; CDR3nt: TGTGCCAGCAGTGAGTTTCGGAGCGCATCCGAGAATGAGCAGTTCTTC; CDR3aa: CASSEFRSASENEQFF
v_gene: TRBV5-4; j_gene: TRBJ1-4; abundance: NA; d_gene: NA; CDR3nt: TGTGCCAGCAGCTTAAGAGGTGCAACTAATGAAAAACTGTTTTTT; CDR3aa: CASSLRGATNEKLFF
v_gene: TRBV19; j_gene: TRBJ2-2; abundance: NA; d_gene: NA; CDR3nt: TGTGCCAGTAGTACCCCAACAGTCGCCGGGGAGCTGTTTTTT; CDR3aa: CASSTPTVAGELFF
v_gene: TRBV4-1; j_gene: TRBJ2-3; abundance: NA; d_gene: NA; CDR3nt: TGCGCCAGCAGCCAAAACCGGTACACAGATACGCAGTATTTT; CDR3aa: CASSQNRYTDTQYF
v_gene: TRBV10-1; j_gene: TRBJ2-7; abundance: NA; d_gene: TRBD1; CDR3nt: TGCGCCAGCGTTAGACAGGGGGCGCGGTACGAGCAGTACTTC; CDR3aa: CASVRQGARYEQYF
v_gene: TRBV9; j_gene: TRBJ2-3; abundance: NA; d_gene: NA; CDR3nt: TGTGCCAGCAGCTCGAGACAGGCGGATACGCAGTATTTT; CDR3aa: CASSSRQADTQYF